Listed here are 23 T cell receptor beta chains from one sample, sequenced in a study of Graves' ophthalmopathy and Graves' hyperthyroidism. For repertoire sequencing, the TCR beta CDR3 regions were amplified from RNA transcripts. The authors performed first-round RT-PCR with HTBI primers and then a second-round multiplex PCR. TCRdb redid the calling of the multiplex PCR reads with MiXCR, one entry per CDR3 protein. Among about 370,000 distinct CDR3 sequences listed, about 18% were seen once. Material: peripheral blood. These receptors were collected from an adult woman with stable Graves' hyperthyroidism.

In its sample, this clonotype was seen many times. The CDR3 region has the DNA TGCGCCAGCAGCTTGCGGAACTACGAGCAGTACTTC. The encoded protein is CASSLRNYEQYF. J is TRBJ2-7 and V is TRBV5-1; D is ambiguous. Germline CDR1 SGHRS, CDR2 YFSETQ. The CDR3 sequence is 12 residues long. V lost 1 base to trimming and J lost 3 bases, with 5 bases between them.

The sample holds many counts of this clonotype. The chain employs TRBV19 and TRBJ1-2; the D is unclear. Germline assignment: CDR1 LNHDA and CDR2 SQIVND (reference sequence). Deletions cut 5 bases from V and 0 bases from J, with 10 bases between. The CDR3 is 14 amino acids. CDR3 coding DNA: TGTGCCAGTAGTCCGACGAGAGCTAACTATGGCTACACCTTC. Its protein product is CASSPTRANYGYTF. The full variable domain, with the rest looked up from reference TRBV19 and TRBJ1-2, is DGGITQSPKYLFRKEGQNVTLSCEQNLNHDAMYWYRQDPGQGLRLIYYSQIVNDFQKGDIAEGYSVSREKKESFPLTVTSAQKNPTAFYLCASSPTRANYGYTFGSGTRLTVV.

This clonotype was seen ten or more times. The chain couples TRBV12-5 to TRBJ2-5; a possible D gene is TRBD1 (5 bases). V lost 6 bases and J 5 bases, leaving 16 bases between the germline ends. The CDR3 runs 14 residues. Germline V gene data show CDR1 as LGHNT and CDR2 as FRNRAP. The CDR3 region is CASGPGSGKETQYF. Written as DNA, the CDR3 is TGTGCTAGTGGGCCCGGCTCAGGGAAGGAGACCCAGTACTTC.

At least ten counts were recorded for this clonotype. The chain employs TRBV6-2 or TRBV6-3 and TRBJ2-7; a possible D gene is TRBD2 (5 bases). Germline CDR1 and CDR2: MNHEY and SVGEGT. Trimming took off 6 bases at V and 1 base at J, with 19 bases between the two ends. This CDR3 is 16 amino acids long. CDR3 nucleotides: TGTGCCAGCAGCGAACTTCTTGAGGGATGGTCCTACGAGCAGTACTTC. Translation: CASSELLEGWSYEQYF.

This clonotype has at least ten counts. CDR3 loop: CAISDVQGGETQYF. The CDR3 DNA reads TGTGCCATCAGTGACGTACAGGGAGGAGAGACCCAGTACTTC. The V call is TRBV10-3, the J call TRBJ2-5; perhaps D is TRBD1 or TRBD2 (6 bases each). CDR1 is ENHRY, CDR2 SYGVKD, per germline. The CDR3 loop spans 14 amino acids. The V gene lost 3 bases and the J gene lost 4 bases, with 12 bases spanning the gap.

This clonotype was recorded at least ten times. J is TRBJ2-7 and V is TRBV11-1; TRBD2 matches 8 bases. This CDR3 is 16 amino acids long. V shed 5 bases, J shed 6 bases, and the junction held 15 bases outside the gene matches. Germline V gives CDR1 SGHAT, CDR2 FQDESV (reference sequence). For the CDR3, the DNA is TGTGCCAGCAGCCCGCCTATGGGACTAGGGGTCGGCGAGCAGTACTTC. It specifies CASSPPMGLGVGEQYF.

This clonotype has a count of ten or more. The chain's CDR3 is CASSNQGPNYGYTF. CDR3 bases: TGTGCCAGCAGCAACCAGGGTCCTAACTATGGCTACACCTTC. V gene TRBV7-9 combines with J gene TRBJ1-2; TRBD1 might be the D (5 bases). The CDR3 length is 14 residues. Trimming removed 5 bases at V and 0 bases at J, with 10 bases between. Looked up from germline, CDR1 is SEHNR and CDR2 is FQNEAQ (reference sequence).

This clonotype was observed many times. The V call is TRBV7-8, the J call TRBJ1-5; D is uncertain. This CDR3 contains 15 residues. CDR1 and CDR2 from the germline V gene are SGHVS and FQNEAQ. V lost 1 base and J lost 4, with 11 bases in between. The CDR3 bases are TGTGCCAGCAGCTTAGGGACTAACCTTAATCAGCCCCAGCATTTT. Its protein product is CASSLGTNLNQPQHF.

The chain combines TRBV30 with TRBJ2-2; weak D call: TRBD1 (6 bases). Germline CDR1 and CDR2: GTSNPN and SVGIG (reference sequence). V lost 7 bases and J lost 3, with 18 bases in between. This CDR3 comprises 15 residues. For the CDR3, the DNA is TGTGCCTCCCGACAGGTTGATCGGGACACCGGGGAGCTGTTTTTT. Translating it yields CASRQVDRDTGELFF.

This clonotype was counted at least ten times. The junction departs from germline at one end; a sequencing error may be responsible. This chain's CDR3 is CASSLAVSSHEQYF. The CDR3, as DNA: TGCGCCAGCAGCTTGGCTGTTAGCTCCCACGAGCAGTACTTC. The chain carries TRBV5-1 and TRBJ2-7; D unclear. This CDR3 has 14 residues. Germline V gives CDR1 SGHRS, CDR2 YFSETQ.

The gene calls are TRBV10-3 and TRBJ2-7, with 9 bases aligning to TRBD1. From germline, CDR1 is ENHRY and CDR2 SYGVKD. V lost 6 bases, J lost 0 bases, and 6 bases stayed unmatched. This CDR3 region has 15 residues. CDR3 residues: CAIRDDRGNSYEQYF. In DNA, the CDR3 is TGTGCCATCAGGGATGACAGGGGGAACTCCTACGAGCAGTACTTC.

Only a few counts were recorded for this clonotype. CDR3 DNA sequence: TGTGCCTGGGGGGGAGGGGGCTCCTACGAGCAGTACTTC. The encoded protein is CAWGGGGSYEQYF. V gene TRBV30 combines with J gene TRBJ2-7, with a weak D call TRBD2 (7 bases). The CDR3 is 13 amino acids. The V and J ends lost 5 bases and 0 bases respectively, with 11 bases between them. Germline assignment: CDR1 GTSNPN and CDR2 SVGIG (reference sequence).

This clonotype was observed many times. This sequence joins TRBV28 and TRBJ2-5, with TRBD2 identical over 10 bases. CDR3 size: 15 residues. The trim removed 5 bases at V and 6 bases at J, leaving 9 bases unmatched. Germline values: CDR1 MDHEN, CDR2 SYDVKM. The CDR3 DNA is TGTGCCAGCAGTCTAGGGCTAGCGGGAGTGAAGACCCAGTACTTC. Encoded protein: CASSLGLAGVKTQYF.

This clonotype has a count of ten or more. In DNA form, the CDR3 reads TGTGCCAGCAGTTTAGCAGACAGGTTTACTAGCGGGAGACAATACGAGCAGTACTTC. Translation: CASSLADRFTSGRQYEQYF. The rearrangement links TRBV12-3 or TRBV12-4 to TRBJ2-7, with 11 bases fitting TRBD2. V lost 0 bases, J lost 4 bases, and 14 bases stayed unmatched. The CDR3 spans 19 residues.

This clonotype was found many times. The V and J genes are TRBV7-2 and TRBJ1-1; no firm D call. This CDR3 is 12 amino acids long. Between the trimmed V and J ends, which lost 0 bases and 10 bases, there was a span of 9 bases. CDR1 SGHTA and CDR2 FQGNSA come from the germline V gene. The CDR3 DNA follows: TGTGCCAGCAGCTTAGCTGTGGGCTCAGCTTTCTTT. This codes for CASSLAVGSAFF.

This clonotype was counted many times. V gene TRBV2 combines with J gene TRBJ2-5; D call uncertain. This CDR3 contains 15 residues. Germline CDR1 SNHLY, CDR2 FYNNEI. V was cut by 5 bases and J by 1 base, with 14 bases left in between. The CDR3 protein is CASSRVRAFQETQYF. In nucleotides, the CDR3 is TGTGCCAGCAGTCGAGTCCGGGCGTTCCAAGAGACCCAGTACTTC. Filled out from reference TRBV2 and TRBJ2-5, the complete variable domain reads EPEVTQTPSHQVTQMGQEVILRCVPISNHLYFYWYRQILGQKVEFLVSFYNNEISEKSEIFDDQFSVERPDGSNFTLKIRSTKLEDSAMYFCASSRVRAFQETQYFGPGTRLLVL.

This clonotype was seen only a few times. The V and J genes are TRBV6-1 and TRBJ2-4; tentatively, D is TRBD1 (6 bases). Germline CDR1 is MNHNS and CDR2 is SASEGT. The V end was cut by 2 bases, the J end by 0 bases, with 17 bases between. The CDR3 has 18 residues. CDR3 nucleotides: TGTGCCAGCAGTGAACGGCCCCAGGGACATCTAGCCAAAAACATTCAGTACTTC. It yields the protein CASSERPQGHLAKNIQYF.

This clonotype was seen at least ten times. The rearrangement joins TRBV6-1 to TRBJ2-5; TRBD2 matches at 13 bases. V trimming: 6 bases; J trimming: 4 bases; junction bases outside the gene matches: 8. The germline V gene encodes CDR1 MNHNS and CDR2 SASEGT. This CDR3 is 16 amino acids long. The CDR3 here is CASSRTSGRTGETQYF. CDR3 nucleotide sequence: TGTGCCAGCAGCCGGACTAGCGGGAGAACTGGAGAGACCCAGTACTTC.

The V gene is TRBV7-9, the J gene TRBJ2-7; 9 bases fit TRBD2. V was pared by 4 bases and J by 6 bases, with 10 bases of the junction left unmatched. Germline V gives CDR1 SEHNR, CDR2 FQNEAQ (reference sequence). This CDR3 region has 15 residues. CDR3 region: CASSSTSGFSIEQYF. Here the CDR3 DNA reads TGTGCCAGCAGCTCAACTAGCGGGTTTTCGATCGAGCAGTACTTC. Using reference TRBV7-9 and TRBJ2-7 for the parts outside the CDR3, the full variable domain is DTGVSQNPRHKITKRGQNVTFRCDPISEHNRLYWYRQTLGQGPEFLTYFQNEAQLEKSRLLSDRFSAERPKGSFSTLEIQRTEQGDSAMYLCASSSTSGFSIEQYFGPGTRLTVT.

The chain combines TRBV18 with TRBJ2-7, with a tentative D call TRBD1 (5 bases). The CDR3 is made up of 15 amino acids. The ends were cut back, 2 bases at V and 4 bases at J, with 15 bases in the middle. Germline V gene sequence: CDR1 KGHSH, CDR2 LQKENI. CDR3 nucleotide sequence: TGTGCCAGCTCACCAAACCCAGGGATTAGTTACGAGCAGTACTTC. Translated: CASSPNPGISYEQYF.

This sequence joins TRBV3-1 and TRBJ1-1; unclear D gene. Deletions cut 0 bases from V and 8 bases from J, with 7 bases between. Germline-derived CDR1 and CDR2 are LGHDT and YNNKEL (reference sequence). The CDR3 has 12 amino acids. CDR3 coding DNA: TGTGCCAGCAGCCAAGAAGCCGGGGAAGCTTTCTTT. This gives the protein CASSQEAGEAFF.

V usage is TRBV28 and J usage is TRBJ1-1, with 7 positions matching TRBD1. Germline CDR1 reads MDHEN; CDR2 reads SYDVKM. With 6 bases clipped from V and 1 base from J, the junction kept 8 bases outside the gene matches. This CDR3 spans 15 amino acids. CDR3 sequence: CASRWLGQKNTEAFF. The CDR3 coding sequence is TGTGCCAGCAGGTGGCTGGGACAGAAGAACACTGAAGCTTTCTTT.

This clonotype was found a few times. The genes are TRBV29-1 and TRBJ1-1; D is unresolved. Germline values: CDR1 SQVTM, CDR2 ANQGSEA. CDR3 size: 12 residues. The V and J ends lost 4 bases and 4 bases respectively, with 10 bases between them. The CDR3 is CSVVGSVTEAFF. CDR3 coding DNA: TGCAGCGTTGTGGGTTCGGTCACTGAAGCTTTCTTT.